This record looks at one T cell receptor (beta chain) sequence and its context. These data come from a study of T cell changes during pregnancy in multiple sclerosis. V was cut by 7 bases and J by 0 bases, with 13 bases left in between. The germline V gene has CDR1 MDHEN and CDR2 SYDVKM. CDR3 length: 14 amino acids. Produced via immunoSEQ multiplex PCR; TCRdb's table is partial and in-frame only. Here the sample spans roughly 71,000 clones, roughly 92% being singletons. This chain joins TRBV28 and TRBJ2-7, with D possibly being TRBD2 (6 bases). This TCR was sampled from a female donor in good health, enrolled as a control in a pregnancy study. The specimen comprised peripheral blood, sampled in the first trimester of pregnancy. Written as DNA, the CDR3 is TGTGCCAGCACAGGCGGGACGAGCTCCTACGAGCAGTACTTC. Translation: CASTGGTSSYEQYF.